A single sample is the source of the 24 T cell receptor beta chains below, sequenced in a study of blood T cells in healthy people across ages. A second about 7 to 12 cycle PCR used barcoded and J-beta primers. TCRdb processed the 5' RACE reads anew with MiXCR; each CDR3 protein has one entry. In the table there are roughly 1,800,000 distinct CDR3 sequences, roughly 49% of which are singletons. Specimen: blood. These TCRs come from a woman aged 40 to 50 in good health.

This clonotype has more than one count but fewer than ten. The chain employs TRBV5-1 and TRBJ2-5; TRBD2 matches at 14 bases. The CDR3 contains 17 residues. CDR1 SGHRS and CDR2 YFSETQ come from the germline V gene. Trimming removed 4 bases from V and 5 bases from J; junction bases left unmatched: 10. Here the CDR3 reads CASSLPGLAGGTETQYF. CDR3 bases: TGCGCCAGCAGCCTCCCTGGACTAGCGGGGGGAACGGAGACCCAGTACTTC.

The chain links TRBV7-2 to TRBJ2-3; TRBD1 matches 8 bases. The CDR3 has 15 amino acids. CDR1 and CDR2 from the germline V gene are SGHTA and FQGNSA. After removal of 2 bases from V and 6 bases from J, the junction contained 7 bases not matched to a gene. The CDR3 DNA reads as TGTGCCAGCAGCTTAAGTAACAGGGGGTCGGATACGCAGTATTTT. Translating it yields CASSLSNRGSDTQYF.

This clonotype was picked up a small number of times. The gene calls are TRBV9 and TRBJ2-5; 8 bases agree with TRBD2. Germline lookup yields CDR1 SGDLS and CDR2 YYNGEE. With V trimmed by 2 bases and J by 1 base, 7 bases remained unmatched. This CDR3 region has 16 residues. The CDR3 nucleotides read TGTGCCAGCAGCGTCGCCGGGACTAGGGCCCAAGAGACCCAGTACTTC. Translating gives CASSVAGTRAQETQYF.

J is TRBJ2-3 and V is TRBV20-1; possibly TRBD2 for D (7 bases). This CDR3 comprises 14 residues. Trimming removed 0 bases from V and 4 bases from J, with 11 bases in between. Germline values: CDR1 DFQATT, CDR2 SNEGSKA (reference sequence). The CDR3 region is CSARDGGGADTQYF. The CDR3 DNA is TGCAGTGCTAGAGACGGCGGGGGCGCAGATACGCAGTATTTT.

This clonotype has only one observation. This chain links TRBV28 with TRBJ2-1; maybe TRBD1 (5 bases). Trimming pared 6 bases from V and 7 bases from J, leaving 16 bases between. The CDR3 consists of 14 residues. Looked up from germline, CDR1 is MDHEN and CDR2 is SYDVKM. The CDR3: CASRVFRVRNEQFF. DNA of the CDR3: TGTGCCAGCAGGGTATTCAGGGTGCGGAATGAGCAGTTCTTC.

This clonotype was seen at least ten times. The V gene is TRBV4-3, the J gene TRBJ1-2; 10 nucleotides align to TRBD1. The CDR3 spans 14 residues. Germline assignment: CDR1 LGHNA and CDR2 YSLEER. Trimming took 4 bases from V and 2 from J; bases not matched to a gene: 1. CDR3 bases: TGCGCCAGCAGCCGGGGACAGGGGAACTATGGCTACACCTTC. Translation: CASSRGQGNYGYTF.

The CDR3 loop reads CASSGQIGQETQYF. CDR3 DNA: TGTGCCAGCAGTGGACAGATTGGGCAAGAGACCCAGTACTTC. V usage is TRBV2 and J usage is TRBJ2-5; D is possibly TRBD1 (5 bases). Trimming took 4 bases from V and 2 from J, leaving 11 bases between them. CDR1 and CDR2 (germline): SNHLY, FYNNEI. The CDR3 consists of 14 residues.

In this sample, this clonotype turned up a few times. The chain joins TRBV10-3 to TRBJ2-5, with a tentative D call TRBD2 (6 bases). The V and J ends lost 4 bases and 7 bases respectively, with 13 bases between them. The CDR3 has 13 residues. Germline lookup yields CDR1 ENHRY and CDR2 SYGVKD. In DNA, the CDR3 is TGTGCCATCAGTGCGGGGCCCGGGGGGACCCAGTACTTC. Amino acids: CAISAGPGGTQYF.

V and J are TRBV12-3 or TRBV12-4 and TRBJ2-7; 14 nucleotides match TRBD2. The end of the DNA is better explained by TRBJ2-5, so the J call may be wrong. This CDR3 is built from 17 residues. Here the CDR3 reads CASSHSAGTSGGATQYF. The CDR3 bases are TGTGCCAGCAGCCACTCCGCCGGGACTAGCGGGGGAGCGACCCAGTACTTC.

This clonotype was detected a few times. V usage is TRBV6-2 or TRBV6-3 and J usage is TRBJ2-4; the match to TRBD2 covers 11 bases. The end of the DNA is better explained by TRBJ2-5, so the J call may be wrong. In germline, CDR1 is MNHEY, CDR2 SVGEGT. This CDR3 comprises 20 residues. CDR3 nucleotide sequence: TGTGCCAGCAGTTACTCAGGTTATGGACTAGCGGGTTCCAGGAGAGAGACCCAGTACTTC. Its translation: CASSYSGYGLAGSRRETQYF.

The table lists this clonotype with a count of one. The chain combines TRBV4-1 with TRBJ1-1, with TRBD1 identical over 7 bases. V lost 3 bases, J lost 11 bases, and 6 bases stayed unmatched. Germline CDR1 MGHRA, CDR2 YSYEKL. CDR3 length: 12 amino acids. CDR3 residues: CASSHRQGRAFF. DNA of the CDR3: TGCGCCAGCAGCCATAGACAGGGACGGGCTTTCTTT.

This clonotype came up a few times. The CDR3 nucleotides are TGCAGTGCTTATGTTCCGGGCCAGCACGAGCAGTACTTC. Encoded protein: CSAYVPGQHEQYF. The V gene is TRBV20-1, the J gene TRBJ2-7; D gene ambiguous. There are 13 residues in the CDR3. V lost 5 bases and J lost 5, with 16 bases in between. The germline V gene encodes CDR1 DFQATT and CDR2 SNEGSKA (reference sequence).

This chain joins TRBV5-1 and TRBJ1-4, with D possibly TRBD1 on 5 matching bases. The CDR3 consists of 14 residues. Trimming stripped 2 bases from V and 8 bases from J, with 13 bases between. The germline V gene has CDR1 SGHRS and CDR2 YFSETQ. In nucleotides, the CDR3 is TGCGCCAGCAGCTTCTGGGGGTTGGAAGAAAAACTGTTTTTT. Protein: CASSFWGLEEKLFF. The full variable domain, completed using reference TRBV5-1 and TRBJ1-4, is KAGVTQTPRYLIKTRGQQVTLSCSPISGHRSVSWYQQTPGQGLQFLFEYFSETQRNKGNFPGRFSGRQFSNSRSEMNVSTLELGDSALYLCASSFWGLEEKLFFGSGTQLSVL.

The chain carries TRBV10-2 and TRBJ2-5; 8 nucleotides line up with TRBD2. Per germline, CDR1 WSHSY and CDR2 SAAADI. The CDR3 loop spans 13 amino acids. With 7 bases clipped from V and 4 bases from J, the junction kept 5 bases outside the gene matches. This CDR3 reads CASKTSVTETQYF. The CDR3 nucleotides read TGCGCCAGCAAGACTAGCGTTACAGAGACCCAGTACTTC.

The gene calls are TRBV7-8 and TRBJ2-5, with 7 nucleotides matching TRBD1. Germline values: CDR1 SGHVS, CDR2 FQNEAQ. The CDR3 is 16 amino acids. The V gene end was trimmed by 2 bases and the J gene end by 2 bases; junction bases not matched to a gene: 8. The CDR3 sequence is CASSLRRTGQQETQYF. The CDR3 region has the DNA TGTGCCAGCAGCTTACGACGGACGGGACAGCAAGAGACCCAGTACTTC. The whole variable domain, remainder taken from reference TRBV7-8 and TRBJ2-5, is GAGVSQSPRYKVAKRGQDVALRCDPISGHVSLFWYQQALGQGPEFLTYFQNEAQLDKSGLPSDRFFAERPEGSVSTLKIQRTQQEDSAVYLCASSLRRTGQQETQYFGPGTRLLVL.

The V call is TRBV7-6, the J call TRBJ2-7; TRBD1 matches 12 bases. V was pared by 5 bases and J by 11 bases, with 7 bases of the junction left unmatched. Germline values: CDR1 SGHVS, CDR2 FNYEAQ. CDR3 length: 13 residues. CDR3 region: CASSPRDRGPEYF. The DNA of the CDR3 is TGTGCCAGCAGCCCAAGGGACAGGGGGCCGGAGTACTTC.

V and J are TRBV5-1 and TRBJ2-1; D call uncertain. The CDR3 covers 15 residues. V lost 4 bases and J 6 bases, leaving 17 bases between the germline ends. Germline CDR1 SGHRS, CDR2 YFSETQ. CDR3 bases: TGCGCCAGCAGCCTCCTGGTGGGTAGGAGCAATGAGCAGTTCTTC. Protein sequence: CASSLLVGRSNEQFF.

This clonotype was observed a handful of times. The V gene is TRBV6-2 or TRBV6-3, the J gene TRBJ2-7; 10 bases are shared with TRBD1. CDR3 length equals 14 residues. From germline, CDR1 is MNHEY and CDR2 SVGEGT. The V segment lost 8 bases and the J segment 1 base; nucleotides outside the gene matches: 5. CDR3 protein: CASGGQGISYEQYF. CDR3 coding DNA: TGTGCCAGCGGGGGACAGGGGATATCCTACGAGCAGTACTTC.

J is TRBJ2-7 and V is TRBV15; D is undetermined. In germline, CDR1 is LNHNV, CDR2 YYDKDF (reference sequence). The CDR3 contains 16 residues. Trimming removed 1 base from V and 0 bases from J, with 13 bases in between. CDR3 DNA: TGTGCCACCAGCAGAGCTTTCCAGGACCCCTCCTACGAGCAGTACTTC. It is translated as CATSRAFQDPSYEQYF.

V and J are TRBV12-3 or TRBV12-4 and TRBJ2-1, with 7 positions matching TRBD1. The V gene end was trimmed by 5 bases and the J gene end by 4 bases; junction bases not matched to a gene: 11. This CDR3 spans 16 amino acids. CDR3 sequence: CASSPTGTDGYNEQFF. Here the CDR3 DNA reads TGTGCCAGCAGTCCTACCGGGACAGATGGATACAATGAGCAGTTCTTC.

J is TRBJ2-1 and V is TRBV6-2 or TRBV6-3, with TRBD2 matching 13 bases. This CDR3 contains 14 residues. Trimming cost V 6 bases and J 9 bases; bases outside gene matches: 5. Germline CDR1 is MNHEY and CDR2 is SVGEGT. DNA of the CDR3: TGTGCCAGCAGAACTAGCGGGGGGGCCCTTGAGCAGTTCTTC. Amino acid sequence: CASRTSGGALEQFF.

The table lists this clonotype with many counts. This rearrangement joins TRBV28 to TRBJ2-1; 10 positions agree with TRBD2. CDR3 length equals 15 residues. J was trimmed by 0 bases and V by 6 bases; bases with no gene match: 2. CDR1 and CDR2 from the germline V gene are MDHEN and SYDVKM. CDR3 in amino acids: CASSSSGSSYNEQFF. The CDR3 region has the DNA TGTGCCAGCAGCTCTAGCGGGAGCTCCTACAATGAGCAGTTCTTC.

This clonotype was detected a few times. V is TRBV15 and J is TRBJ1-1, with D possibly being TRBD1 (5 bases). CDR1 and CDR2 from the germline V gene are LNHNV and YYDKDF (reference sequence). Trimming took 1 base from V and 8 from J, leaving 8 bases between them. The CDR3 covers 12 residues. The chain's CDR3 is CATSRVGGEAFF. The CDR3 bases are TGTGCCACCAGCAGAGTTGGGGGGGAAGCTTTCTTT.

The V and J genes are TRBV11-2 and TRBJ2-1, with D perhaps TRBD2 (5 bases). Per germline, CDR1 SGHAT and CDR2 FQNNGV. The CDR3 runs to 13 residues. Trimming pared 5 bases from V and 5 bases from J, leaving 10 bases between. CDR3: CASSDYYHNEQFF. CDR3 coding DNA: TGTGCCAGCAGCGACTACTACCACAATGAGCAGTTCTTC.